This entry concerns a single T cell receptor (beta chain). This entry belongs to a study of early T cells in non-severe SARS-CoV-2 infection. Study as a whole: Sequenced bulk RNA came from whole blood that was unsorted, and chains were unpaired.

Germline CDR1 reads MNHEY; CDR2 reads SMNVEV (reference sequence). Trimming took off 2 bases at V and 0 bases at J, with 8 bases between the two ends. The CDR3 is made up of 16 amino acids. Unique molecular identifiers (one per individual cDNA molecule) were attached. One entry per CDR3 protein results from TCRdb running MiXCR on the 5' RACE reads. The sample lists about 60,000 distinct CDR3 sequences, approximately 9% occurring once. Sequencing used whole blood. This rearrangement joins TRBV27 to TRBJ2-6; D may be TRBD2 (6 bases). The receptor was derived from an adult who was a healthcare worker with PCR-confirmed SARS-CoV-2 infection or an uninfected control (not recorded which). The CDR3 sequence is CASSLIGSSGANVLTF. DNA for the CDR3: TGTGCCAGCAGTTTAATCGGGAGCTCTGGGGCCAACGTCCTGACTTTC.